The 10 T cell receptor beta chains reported below all come from one sample, sequenced in a study of T cell changes during pregnancy in multiple sclerosis. The assay was immunoSEQ multiplex PCR, and TCRdb's table has in-frame clones only and misses some. The sample yields fewer than 110,000 clones, about nine tenths seen once. Sample: peripheral blood, taken in the third trimester of pregnancy. These receptors were collected from a female donor in good health, enrolled as a control in a pregnancy study.

This clone was counted once. The chain employs TRBV18 and TRBJ2-7; TRBD1 might be the D (6 bases). This CDR3 is built from 14 residues. Trimming pared 6 bases from V and 4 bases from J, leaving 16 bases between. Germline V lookup: CDR1 KGHSH, CDR2 LQKENI. The CDR3: CASSPGARKYEQYF. CDR3 sequence (DNA): TGTGCCAGCTCCCCAGGGGCGCGGAAATACGAGCAGTACTTC.

The chain links TRBV6-1 to TRBJ2-3; D gene uncertain. Trimming shortened V by 0 bases and J by 0 bases, and 7 bases separated the two germline ends. The germline V gene encodes CDR1 MNHNS and CDR2 SASEGT. CDR3 length equals 15 residues. CDR3 DNA: TGTGCCAGCAGTGAAGCCTGGGCAAGCACAGATACGCAGTATTTT. It translates to CASSEAWASTDTQYF.

This clone appeared once. The rearrangement joins TRBV29-1 to TRBJ1-1; a weak D match, TRBD1 (5 bases). Germline CDR1 reads SQVTM; CDR2 reads ANQGSEA. V dropped 0 bases and J dropped 5 bases, with 10 bases sitting between them. The CDR3 consists of 13 residues. This chain's CDR3 is CSVEEGGDTEAFF. The CDR3 nucleotides read TGCAGCGTTGAAGAGGGGGGGGATACTGAAGCTTTCTTT.

The chain recombines TRBV7-6 with TRBJ2-1, with D uncertain. The CDR3 covers 15 residues. Germline V gene sequence: CDR1 SGHVS, CDR2 FNYEAQ. Trimming removed 0 bases at V and 0 bases at J, with 6 bases between. The chain's CDR3 is CASSLARSSYNEQFF. Written as DNA, the CDR3 is TGTGCCAGCAGCTTAGCTAGGAGCTCCTACAATGAGCAGTTCTTC.

The chain links TRBV2 to TRBJ1-1; D is possibly TRBD1 (6 bases). The CDR3 runs 14 residues. Per germline, CDR1 SNHLY and CDR2 FYNNEI. V lost 6 bases and J lost 1, with 12 bases in between. Here the CDR3 reads CASRNRVGNTEAFF. For the CDR3, the DNA is TGTGCCAGCAGGAACAGGGTGGGGAACACTGAAGCTTTCTTT.

The J gene is TRBJ1-2, the V gene TRBV4-3, with 10 bases lining up with TRBD1. The CDR3 is 16 amino acids. Germline V gene sequence: CDR1 LGHNA, CDR2 YSLEER. Germline trimming cut 1 base from V and 8 bases from J; bases unmatched to any gene: 10. This CDR3 reads CASSQGPGTGVMGYTF. The CDR3 bases are TGCGCCAGCAGCCAAGGACCAGGGACAGGGGTAATGGGCTACACCTTC.

The chain recombines TRBV27 with TRBJ2-3, with 7 bases matching TRBD1. The CDR3 totals 16 residues. The V gene end was trimmed by 2 bases and the J gene end by 7 bases; junction bases not matched to a gene: 12. The germline CDR1 and CDR2 sequences are MNHEY and SMNVEV (reference sequence). CDR3 coding DNA: TGTGCCAGCAGTTTACCCCTTCGACAGGGTGGAAATACGCAGTATTTT. This encodes CASSLPLRQGGNTQYF.

The CDR3 DNA reads as TGTGCCAGCAGCCCGGCCGGGGGTTGGGAGACCCAGTACTTC. It translates to CASSPAGGWETQYF. The genes are TRBV9 and TRBJ2-5; D is possibly TRBD2 (6 bases). The CDR3 totals 14 residues. V was trimmed by 4 bases and J by 5 bases, leaving 15 bases between them. CDR1 is SGDLS and CDR2 is YYNGEE in the germline V gene.

The rearrangement uses TRBV4-1 and TRBJ1-5, with 8 bases that match TRBD1. Unmatched junction bases numbered 1, after V lost 3 bases and J lost 0 bases. CDR3 length equals 15 residues. Germline CDR1 MGHRA, CDR2 YSYEKL. In DNA, the CDR3 is TGCGCCAGCAGCCAGGACAGGGCTAGCAATCAGCCCCAGCATTTT. As protein: CASSQDRASNQPQHF.

The chain has TRBV10-3 and TRBJ1-2; 7 bases line up with TRBD1. Germline V gene sequence: CDR1 ENHRY, CDR2 SYGVKD. CDR3 size: 14 residues. Trimming took 3 bases from V and 6 from J; bases not matched to a gene: 7. The CDR3, as DNA: TGTGCCATCAGTGAATTGGGACAGTCTGATGGCTACACCTTC. Its translation: CAISELGQSDGYTF.